The sequence of this TCR beta chain was determined in a study of memory CD4+ T cells and cytomegalovirus serostatus. About the research overall: This sample comes from healthy Belgian adults, eight or nine CMV seropositive, approximately 23 seronegative.

Study-wide findings and caveats: CD4+ memory repertoires contained about 40% of the roughly 160 reported CMV TCRbeta sequences.

The sort gate was single viable CD3+CD4+CD8-CD45RO+ cells for memory CD4+ T cells. Donors' CMV status reflects serum IgG against pp150, pp28, p38, p52. Germline CDR1 reads SEHNR; CDR2 reads FQNEAQ (reference sequence). The CDR3 is made up of 14 amino acids. Trimming took off 5 bases at V and 9 bases at J, with 17 bases between the two ends. As for this clone: Its matching antigen is unknown.

Per the authors' pipeline: After removing out-of-frame reads, approximately 2.2 million distinct TCRbeta sequences remained. The repertoire was sequenced with immunoSEQ multiplex PCR; TCRdb's copy has only in-frame clones and lacks some. The DNA was the basis for D and trimming; V, J and clone size are from that table. In the table there are fewer than 50,000 clones, around three quarters of which are singletons. The chain is built from TRBV7-9 and TRBJ2-1; TRBD1 might be the D (6 bases). The receptor was derived from an adult in good health and CMV-seropositive. Sample: memory CD4+ T cells from blood. CDR3 sequence (DNA): TGTGCCAGCAGCCGCCGGGATAGCAGGGGTGAGCAGTTCTTC. Its translation: CASSRRDSRGEQFF.